One sample yielded the 30 T cell receptor beta chains listed below, sequenced in a study of spatial heterogeneity in lung cancer. Time point denoted: sample taken at primary tumor resection. Using its own MiXCR run on the 5' RACE reads, TCRdb lists one record per CDR3 protein. The sample holds 75,000 or so distinct CDR3 sequences, around 7.3% seen once. Sequenced here: PBMCs, sampled at surgery. The receptors here all came from a male donor with early-stage non-small cell lung cancer.

The gene calls are TRBV24-1 and TRBJ2-3; TRBD2 matches 10 bases. J was trimmed by 3 bases and V by 4 bases; bases with no gene match: 6. Germline V CDR1 and CDR2: KGHDR, SFDVKD. The CDR3 spans 16 residues. This chain's CDR3 is CATSDPRAGGTDTQYF. CDR3 in DNA: TGTGCCACCAGTGACCCAAGAGCGGGAGGGACAGATACGCAGTATTTT.

DNA of the CDR3: TGTGCCAGCAGCTTGGGTTTTAATGAAAAACTGTTTTTT. Amino acid sequence: CASSLGFNEKLFF. This chain links TRBV5-6 with TRBJ1-4; the D is unclear. The CDR3 has 13 residues. Germline values: CDR1 SGHDT, CDR2 YYEEEE. Trimming removed 0 bases from V and 4 bases from J, with 4 bases in between.

This clonotype was seen many times. The chain employs TRBV5-1 and TRBJ1-2; tentatively, D is TRBD1 (6 bases). Looked up from germline, CDR1 is SGHRS and CDR2 is YFSETQ. Trimming stripped 0 bases from V and 4 bases from J, with 10 bases between. The CDR3 has 14 amino acids. CDR3 nucleotide sequence: TGCGCCAGCAGCTTGGGGACAGACATCTATGGCTACACCTTC. This translates into CASSLGTDIYGYTF. Filled out from reference TRBV5-1 and TRBJ1-2, the complete variable domain reads KAGVTQTPRYLIKTRGQQVTLSCSPISGHRSVSWYQQTPGQGLQFLFEYFSETQRNKGNFPGRFSGRQFSNSRSEMNVSTLELGDSALYLCASSLGTDIYGYTFGSGTRLTVV.

The rearrangement uses TRBV7-9 and TRBJ2-1; tentatively, D is TRBD2 (6 bases). The germline V gene encodes CDR1 SEHNR and CDR2 FQNEAQ (reference sequence). The ends were cut back, 4 bases at V and 1 base at J, with 14 bases in the middle. This CDR3 has 16 residues. CDR3 nucleotides: TGTGCCAGCAGCTCGGGCGGACTAAGGTCCTACAATGAGCAGTTCTTC. Amino acids: CASSSGGLRSYNEQFF. Full variable domain (remainder filled in from reference TRBV7-9 and TRBJ2-1): DTGVSQNPRHKITKRGQNVTFRCDPISEHNRLYWYRQTLGQGPEFLTYFQNEAQLEKSRLLSDRFSAERPKGSFSTLEIQRTEQGDSAMYLCASSSGGLRSYNEQFFGPGTRLTVL.

This clonotype turned up a few times. This sequence joins TRBV20-1 and TRBJ1-1; D ambiguous. CDR1 and CDR2 (germline): DFQATT, SNEGSKA (reference sequence). The CDR3 totals 12 residues. Trimming stripped 3 bases from V and 3 bases from J, with 8 bases between. This chain's CDR3 is CSASLQHTEAFF. CDR3 coding DNA: TGCAGTGCTAGTTTGCAGCACACTGAAGCTTTCTTT.

There are a few counts of this clonotype. This chain joins TRBV7-9 and TRBJ2-3, with a possible D match to TRBD1 (5 bases). Germline CDR1 SEHNR, CDR2 FQNEAQ (reference sequence). The CDR3 covers 12 residues. The ends were cut back, 3 bases at V and 6 bases at J, with 7 bases in the middle. CDR3 nucleotide sequence: TGTGCCAGCAGCTTCTCAGGGGATACGCAGTATTTT. As protein: CASSFSGDTQYF.

This clonotype has a count of ten or more. J is TRBJ2-1 and V is TRBV20-1; 12 bases map to TRBD2. Germline CDR1 and CDR2: DFQATT and SNEGSKA (reference sequence). V was pared by 5 bases and J by 9 bases, with 8 bases of the junction left unmatched. This CDR3 contains 14 residues. As DNA, the CDR3 is TGCAGTGCTCGCCGACTAGCGGGAGCTGGTGAGCAGTTCTTC. This sequence encodes CSARRLAGAGEQFF.

This clonotype was counted only a few times. This chain links TRBV5-1 with TRBJ2-1; D gene uncertain. CDR1 and CDR2 from the germline V gene are SGHRS and YFSETQ. CDR3 size: 13 residues. V lost 3 bases and J lost 4, with 8 bases in between. CDR3 DNA sequence: TGCGCCAGCAGCTCTTCCCCTTACAATGAGCAGTTCTTC. Protein sequence: CASSSSPYNEQFF. Complete variable domain (other parts from reference TRBV5-1 and TRBJ2-1): KAGVTQTPRYLIKTRGQQVTLSCSPISGHRSVSWYQQTPGQGLQFLFEYFSETQRNKGNFPGRFSGRQFSNSRSEMNVSTLELGDSALYLCASSSSPYNEQFFGPGTRLTVL.

In its sample, this clonotype was seen many times. This chain uses TRBV7-2 with TRBJ2-7; 13 nucleotides agree with TRBD2. Germline V gene data show CDR1 as SGHTA and CDR2 as FQGNSA. The length of the CDR3 is 15 residues. J was trimmed by 3 bases and V by 4 bases; bases with no gene match: 3. The CDR3 DNA sequence: TGTGCCAGCAGCTCGGGACTAGCGGGACTCTACGAGCAGTACTTC. This codes for CASSSGLAGLYEQYF.

This clonotype has ten or more counts. The CDR3 DNA reads as TGTGCCAGCAGTACACAGGGGGCAGGAGAGACCCAGTACTTC. It is translated as CASSTQGAGETQYF. The chain links TRBV28 to TRBJ2-5; 9 bases match TRBD1. This CDR3 has 14 amino acids. V was clipped by 5 bases and J by 4 bases; unmatched bases: 5. Looked up from germline, CDR1 is MDHEN and CDR2 is SYDVKM.

This clonotype was detected a few times. This chain uses TRBV7-2 with TRBJ2-7; D is unclear. Germline V gives CDR1 SGHTA, CDR2 FQGNSA. The CDR3 extends over 11 amino acids. Trimming removed 5 bases at V and 9 bases at J, with 11 bases between. The CDR3 here is CASSLESAQYF. For the CDR3, the DNA is TGTGCCAGCAGCCTTGAATCGGCGCAGTACTTC.

The table lists this clonotype with a few counts. The DNA of the CDR3 is TGTGCCAGCAGTTACCTATCGACAGGGCGCAACACTGAAGCTTTCTTT. Its protein product is CASSYLSTGRNTEAFF. The chain has TRBV6-5 and TRBJ1-1; 7 positions match TRBD1. Looked up from germline, CDR1 is MNHEY and CDR2 is SVGAGI. The length of the CDR3 is 16 residues. With 2 bases clipped from V and 2 bases from J, the junction kept 8 bases outside the gene matches.

This clonotype was seen more than once but under ten times. The chain is built from TRBV25-1 and TRBJ2-1; TRBD2 is a possible D gene (6 bases). This CDR3 spans 14 amino acids. The V gene lost 6 bases and the J gene lost 8 bases, with 17 bases spanning the gap. CDR1 and CDR2 (germline): MGHDK, SYGVNS. CDR3 sequence: CASSGSLPWDEQFF. In DNA form, the CDR3 reads TGTGCCAGCAGCGGGAGCCTCCCTTGGGATGAGCAGTTCTTC.

The sample holds a few counts of this clonotype. V is TRBV5-4 and J is TRBJ2-1; D ambiguous. The CDR3 totals 15 residues. Germline values: CDR1 SGHNT, CDR2 YYREEE (reference sequence). The V and J ends lost 0 bases and 6 bases respectively, with 13 bases between them. CDR3: CASSLAATPSNEQFF. DNA for the CDR3: TGTGCCAGCAGCTTGGCTGCCACTCCGTCCAATGAGCAGTTCTTC.

The chain carries TRBV11-3 and TRBJ2-3, with D hard to call. The CDR3 consists of 12 residues. The germline V and J ends were trimmed by 7 bases and 5 bases, with 10 bases remaining between them. Germline V lookup: CDR1 SGHNT, CDR2 YENEEA. CDR3 region: CASTSSEDTQYF. The CDR3 DNA reads TGTGCCAGCACCTCGTCTGAAGATACGCAGTATTTT.

This clonotype occurred a few times. The chain uses TRBV18 and TRBJ2-2; D perhaps matches TRBD1 (7 bases). CDR1 KGHSH and CDR2 LQKENI come from the germline V gene. V lost 3 bases and J 5 bases, leaving 16 bases between the germline ends. CDR3 length: 16 amino acids. CDR3 sequence reads: CASSPPTGTQTGELFF. CDR3 coding DNA: TGTGCCAGCTCACCGCCGACAGGGACTCAGACCGGGGAGCTGTTTTTT. The whole variable domain, remainder taken from reference TRBV18 and TRBJ2-2, is NAGVMQNPRHLVRRRGQEARLRCSPMKGHSHVYWYRQLPEEGLKFMVYLQKENIIDESGMPKERFSAEFPKEGPSILRIQQVVRGDSAAYFCASSPPTGTQTGELFFGEGSRLTVL.

CDR3 DNA sequence: TGTGCCATCAGTGAGTCCTCCGGGCAAGAGACCCAGTACTTC. Protein sequence: CAISESSGQETQYF. The chain joins TRBV10-3 to TRBJ2-5; D remains ambiguous. There are 14 residues in the CDR3. Germline loops: CDR1 ENHRY, CDR2 SYGVKD. Deletions cut 0 bases from V and 2 bases from J, with 7 bases between.

This clonotype has just a few counts. The CDR3 nucleotides are TGTGCCAGCACTCCACAGGGGGCGGGTAGTGGCTACACCTTC. Encoded protein: CASTPQGAGSGYTF. The rearrangement uses TRBV6-6 and TRBJ1-2; 9 nucleotides align to TRBD1. This CDR3 region has 14 residues. Germline CDR1 MNHNY, CDR2 SVGAGI (reference sequence). Trimming cost V 7 bases and J 7 bases; bases outside gene matches: 10.

This clonotype was detected many times. The chain has TRBV7-2 and TRBJ1-1, with D unclear. CDR1 is SGHTA, CDR2 FQGNSA, per germline. The V end was cut by 5 bases, the J end by 0 bases, with 13 bases between. The CDR3 is 15 amino acids. This CDR3 reads CASSLAPGMNTEAFF. DNA for the CDR3: TGTGCCAGCAGCCTGGCACCCGGGATGAACACTGAAGCTTTCTTT. Together with reference TRBV7-2 and TRBJ1-1, the CDR3 gives the full variable domain: GAGVSQSPSNKVTEKGKDVELRCDPISGHTALYWYRQSLGQGLEFLIYFQGNSAPDKSGLPSDRFSAERTGGSVSTLTIQRTQQEDSAVYLCASSLAPGMNTEAFFGQGTRLTVV.

This clonotype was seen repeatedly, ten times or more. The V gene is TRBV19, the J gene TRBJ1-4; the match to TRBD1 covers 9 bases. The CDR3 is 15 amino acids. Per germline, CDR1 LNHDA and CDR2 SQIVND (reference sequence). V lost 2 bases to trimming and J lost 6 bases; unmatched junction nucleotides: 4. The CDR3 DNA sequence: TGTGCCAGTAGTATACTGGACAGGGGCGATGAAAAACTGTTTTTT. As protein: CASSILDRGDEKLFF.

This clonotype was picked up many times. CDR3 nucleotide sequence: TGTGCCAGCAGCCCCCGACGGGATTACACCGGGGAGCTGTTTTTT. Translated: CASSPRRDYTGELFF. The rearrangement joins TRBV7-9 to TRBJ2-2; tentatively, D is TRBD2 (5 bases). The CDR3 sequence is 15 residues long. With 5 bases removed from V and 3 bases from J, the gap between germline ends came to 13 bases. CDR1 and CDR2 from the germline V gene are SEHNR and FQNEAQ (reference sequence). Drawing the rest from reference TRBV7-9 and TRBJ2-2, the complete variable domain is DTGVSQNPRHKITKRGQNVTFRCDPISEHNRLYWYRQTLGQGPEFLTYFQNEAQLEKSRLLSDRFSAERPKGSFSTLEIQRTEQGDSAMYLCASSPRRDYTGELFFGEGSRLTVL.

This clonotype was seen repeatedly, ten times or more. The chain couples TRBV5-1 to TRBJ2-4; weak D call: TRBD2 (6 bases). The germline V gene encodes CDR1 SGHRS and CDR2 YFSETQ. The ends were cut back, 0 bases at V and 0 bases at J, with 10 bases in the middle. The length of the CDR3 is 16 residues. The CDR3 bases are TGCGCCAGCAGCTTGGCCGGGGGAGCAGCCAAAAACATTCAGTACTTC. This gives the protein CASSLAGGAAKNIQYF.

This clonotype turned up a few times. This chain uses TRBV13 with TRBJ1-1; a weak D match, TRBD1 (6 bases). The germline V gene encodes CDR1 PRHDT and CDR2 FYEKMQ (reference sequence). V lost 2 bases to trimming and J lost 4 bases, with 11 bases between them. This CDR3 has 14 amino acids. CDR3 bases: TGTGCCAGCAGCTTACCCGGAGGGGGCACTGAAGCTTTCTTT. It specifies CASSLPGGGTEAFF. Together with reference TRBV13 and TRBJ1-1, the CDR3 gives the full variable domain: AAGVIQSPRHLIKEKRETATLKCYPIPRHDTVYWYQQGPGQDPQFLISFYEKMQSDKGSIPDRFSAQQFSDYHSELNMSSLELGDSALYFCASSLPGGGTEAFFGQGTRLTVV.

This clonotype was recorded many times. The V call is TRBV12-3 or TRBV12-4, the J call TRBJ2-7, with 7 bases that match TRBD2. The CDR3 is 15 amino acids. The trim removed 7 bases at V and 2 bases at J, leaving 11 bases unmatched. CDR3 in DNA: TGTGCCAGCACATTCTGGGCCGGGAGGCCCTACGAGCAGTACTTC. This sequence encodes CASTFWAGRPYEQYF.

The chain is built from TRBV5-1 and TRBJ2-3, with 8 bases identical to TRBD2. The CDR3 contains 16 residues. CDR1 is SGHRS and CDR2 is YFSETQ in the germline V gene. V shed 1 base and J 2 bases; nucleotides not matched to a gene: 6. As DNA, the CDR3 is TGCGCCAGCAGCTTGATCCCGGGAGGGACCACAGATACGCAGTATTTT. Translated, it gives CASSLIPGGTTDTQYF.

The chain joins TRBV13 to TRBJ1-1, with 9 bases identical to TRBD1. Germline values: CDR1 PRHDT, CDR2 FYEKMQ (reference sequence). Unmatched junction bases numbered 4, after V lost 3 bases and J lost 5 bases. The length of the CDR3 is 14 residues. The CDR3 sequence is CASSFATGGTEAFF. CDR3 sequence (DNA): TGTGCCAGCAGCTTTGCGACAGGGGGAACTGAAGCTTTCTTT.

The gene calls are TRBV7-3 and TRBJ2-1; TRBD2 matches at 10 bases. The V gene's germline CDR1 is SGHTA and CDR2 FQGTGA. V was pared by 5 bases and J by 9 bases, with 10 bases of the junction left unmatched. The CDR3 totals 15 residues. This CDR3 reads CASSPRAGTSVEQFF. Here the CDR3 DNA reads TGTGCCAGCAGCCCCAGAGCGGGGACTAGCGTTGAGCAGTTCTTC.

This clonotype appeared many times. The chain is built from TRBV27 and TRBJ2-7; tentatively, D is TRBD2 (8 bases). Trimming cost V 3 bases and J 4 bases, with 19 bases left between them. The CDR3 length is 16 residues. CDR1 is MNHEY, CDR2 SMNVEV, per germline (reference sequence). DNA of the CDR3: TGTGCCAGCAGTTTTTCCGGGGGGGACAGACAATACGAGCAGTACTTC. Protein sequence: CASSFSGGDRQYEQYF.

At least ten counts were recorded for this clonotype. The chain combines TRBV12-5 with TRBJ2-1, with 14 bases that match TRBD2. The junction had 6 bases not matched to a gene; V was cut back by 2 bases and J by 3 bases. This CDR3 is built from 18 residues. The germline V gene has CDR1 LGHNT and CDR2 FRNRAP. This CDR3 reads CASGLPRLAGGNYNEQFF. The CDR3 DNA is TGTGCTAGTGGTTTGCCTCGACTAGCGGGAGGGAACTACAATGAGCAGTTCTTC. The whole variable domain, remainder taken from reference TRBV12-5 and TRBJ2-1, is DARVTQTPRHKVTEMGQEVTMRCQPILGHNTVFWYRQTMMQGLELLAYFRNRAPLDDSGMPKDRFSAEMPDATLATLKIQPSEPRDSAVYFCASGLPRLAGGNYNEQFFGPGTRLTVL.

This clonotype came up a few times. The rearrangement uses TRBV4-3 and TRBJ1-1, with D unclear. CDR3 length: 16 amino acids. Germline lookup yields CDR1 LGHNA and CDR2 YSLEER. Between the trimmed V and J ends, which lost 1 base and 3 bases, there was a span of 15 bases. The CDR3 sequence is CASSQGAGKWDTEAFF. The DNA of the CDR3 is TGCGCCAGCAGCCAAGGAGCGGGGAAATGGGACACTGAAGCTTTCTTT.